Following are 15 T cell receptor beta chains from one sample sequenced in a study of glioma-infiltrating T cells. Using RNA template, CDR3s of TCR alpha and beta were amplified with iRepertoire arm-PCR. TCRdb fed the multiplex PCR reads into MiXCR, producing one record per CDR3 protein. This table holds fewer than 7,500 distinct CDR3 sequences, roughly 47% found once. The specimen was glioma tissue, nonneoplastic brain tissue, or PBMCs (not recorded which). The receptors derive from a human donor with low-grade glioma or glioblastoma, undergoing nonglioma brain surgery, or in good health (not recorded which).

This clonotype showed up many times. V is TRBV5-6 and J is TRBJ2-3; D unresolved. Germline V gene lookup returns CDR1 SGHDT and CDR2 YYEEEE. V lost 4 bases and J 2 bases, leaving 14 bases between the germline ends. This CDR3 is 15 amino acids long. The CDR3 loop is CASSRTITYTDTQYF. CDR3 sequence (DNA): TGTGCCAGCAGCCGTACCATAACCTACACAGATACGCAGTATTTT.

A note on this clonotype: Here the CDR3 omits its conserved ending phenylalanine or tryptophan, so a read error is the likely source. The gene calls are TRBV7-2 and TRBJ2-1; 8 bases match TRBD1. The CDR3 is made up of 14 amino acids. Germline assignment: CDR1 SGHTA and CDR2 FQGNSA. Germline trimming cut 8 bases from V and 6 bases from J; bases unmatched to any gene: 9. The CDR3 nucleotides are TGTGCCAGCGGCTCCCAGGGGGCTTCCAATGAGCAGTTCCTC. Protein: CASGSQGASNEQFL.

The CDR3 region has the DNA TGTGCCAGCAGTTTATACAGGGGTACTGAAGCTTTCTTT. It codes for CASSLYRGTEAFF. The rearrangement uses TRBV27 and TRBJ1-1, with TRBD1 identical over 7 bases. Germline loops: CDR1 MNHEY, CDR2 SMNVEV (reference sequence). CDR3 size: 13 residues. V lost 1 base, J lost 5 bases, and 1 base stayed unmatched.

This clonotype has only a few counts. The genes are TRBV6-2 or TRBV6-3 and TRBJ2-3; the D gene could be TRBD1 or TRBD2 (5 bases each). This CDR3 is 15 amino acids long. Germline V gene data show CDR1 as MNHEY and CDR2 as SVGEGT. The V gene lost 0 bases and the J gene lost 2 bases, with 9 bases spanning the gap. In nucleotides, the CDR3 is TGTGCCAGCAGTTACTCGGGGGAAAACACAGATACGCAGTATTTT. Protein sequence: CASSYSGENTDTQYF.

V is TRBV5-1 and J is TRBJ1-1; D possibly corresponds to TRBD1 (5 bases). There are 16 residues in the CDR3. Per the germline V gene, CDR1 is SGHRS and CDR2 is YFSETQ. V lost 1 base to trimming and J lost 8 bases, with 21 bases between them. In DNA form, the CDR3 reads TGCGCCAGCAGCTTGACCTACCGGGACTCGAGGTCGGAAGCTTTCTTT. Encoded protein: CASSLTYRDSRSEAFF.

This clonotype appeared many times. One junction end does not reproduce the germline sequence, and a read error may be involved. The genes are TRBV5-6 and TRBJ2-1, with TRBD2 identical over 9 bases. This CDR3 region has 14 residues. The germline V gene encodes CDR1 SGHDT and CDR2 YYEEEE. This CDR3 reads CASSGTSRWNEQFF. Here the CDR3 DNA reads TGTGCCAGCAGCGGGACTAGCCGTTGGAATGAACAGTTCTTC.

V usage is TRBV6-5 and J usage is TRBJ2-7, with unresolved D. The CDR3 has 14 residues. V lost 3 bases and J 7 bases, leaving 16 bases between the germline ends. Germline CDR1 MNHEY, CDR2 SVGAGI. The CDR3 region is CASSYSDSYNEQYF. Here the CDR3 DNA reads TGTGCCAGCAGTTATTCCGACTCCTACAATGAGCAGTACTTC.

This clonotype was counted ten times or more. The chain joins TRBV6-1 to TRBJ1-1; 8 positions agree with TRBD1. The CDR3 extends over 13 amino acids. The trim removed 6 bases at V and 4 bases at J, leaving 4 bases unmatched. Germline-derived CDR1 and CDR2 are MNHNS and SASEGT. CDR3 residues: CASRETGGTEAFF. CDR3 coding DNA: TGTGCCAGCAGGGAAACAGGGGGCACTGAAGCTTTCTTT.

This clonotype was detected many times. The chain links TRBV30 to TRBJ2-3; 7 bases are shared with TRBD2. This CDR3 spans 12 amino acids. Germline-derived CDR1 and CDR2 are GTSNPN and SVGIG (reference sequence). Losses at the gene ends were 3 bases for V and 6 bases for J; bases not matched to a gene: 3. In DNA form, the CDR3 reads TGTGCCTGGAGCGGGAGGTTGGATACGCAGTATTTT. Translation gives CAWSGRLDTQYF.

The J gene is TRBJ2-1, the V gene TRBV4-1, with TRBD1 matching 7 bases. This CDR3 is 17 amino acids long. Trimming at V came to 2 bases and at J to 6 bases, leaving 13 bases not matched to a gene. Germline V gives CDR1 MGHRA, CDR2 YSYEKL. The CDR3 protein is CASSQYLGTALFNEQFF. The CDR3 coding sequence is TGCGCCAGCAGCCAATATTTAGGGACAGCCCTCTTCAATGAGCAGTTCTTC.

The rearrangement links TRBV27 to TRBJ2-3, with 10 positions matching TRBD2. Germline V gene lookup returns CDR1 MNHEY and CDR2 SMNVEV (reference sequence). This CDR3 spans 15 amino acids. Trimming removed 7 bases from V and 3 bases from J; junction bases left unmatched: 7. The CDR3 protein is CASTFSGGWTDTQYF. In DNA form, the CDR3 reads TGTGCCAGCACCTTTAGCGGGGGGTGGACAGATACGCAGTATTTT.

The chain employs TRBV7-2 and TRBJ2-1, with 9 bases aligning to TRBD2. This CDR3 has 14 residues. Looked up from germline, CDR1 is SGHTA and CDR2 is FQGNSA. With V trimmed by 5 bases and J by 5 bases, 4 bases remained unmatched. The CDR3 DNA is TGTGCCAGCAGCGCACGACTAGCGGACAATGAGCAGTTCTTC. Translation: CASSARLADNEQFF.

This clonotype has at least ten counts. The V gene is TRBV6-1, the J gene TRBJ1-1; D not resolved. Germline CDR1 MNHNS, CDR2 SASEGT. The CDR3 totals 14 residues. V dropped 0 bases and J dropped 1 base, with 6 bases sitting between them. The CDR3 DNA sequence: TGTGCCAGCAGTGAAGCGTTGGGGAACACTGAAGCTTTCTTT. This encodes CASSEALGNTEAFF.

This clonotype was found many times. This chain uses TRBV2 with TRBJ1-1; D call uncertain. CDR3 size: 14 residues. V was trimmed by 4 bases and J by 1 base, leaving 10 bases between them. Germline V gives CDR1 SNHLY, CDR2 FYNNEI. The DNA of the CDR3 is TGTGCCAGCAGTGCGGTCGCAGGGAACACTGAAGCTTTCTTT. This translates into CASSAVAGNTEAFF.

Comment on this clonotype: A much more abundant neighbour one base away suggests this may be a read error. J is TRBJ2-2 and V is TRBV19; a weak D match, TRBD1 (6 bases). CDR1 and CDR2 (germline): LNHDA, SQIVND (reference sequence). The CDR3 runs to 14 residues. V lost 6 bases and J 4 bases, leaving 12 bases between the germline ends. CDR3 sequence: CASRTGLRTGELFF. CDR3 sequence (DNA): TGTGCCAGTAGGACAGGTCTCCGCACCGGGGAGCTGTTTTTT. The full variable domain, rest sourced from reference TRBV19 and TRBJ2-2, is DGGITQSPKYLFRKEGQNVTLSCEQNLNHDAMYWYRQDPGQGLRLIYYSQIVNDFQKGDIAEGYSVSREKKESFPLTVTSAQKNPTAFYLCASRTGLRTGELFFGEGSRLTVL.